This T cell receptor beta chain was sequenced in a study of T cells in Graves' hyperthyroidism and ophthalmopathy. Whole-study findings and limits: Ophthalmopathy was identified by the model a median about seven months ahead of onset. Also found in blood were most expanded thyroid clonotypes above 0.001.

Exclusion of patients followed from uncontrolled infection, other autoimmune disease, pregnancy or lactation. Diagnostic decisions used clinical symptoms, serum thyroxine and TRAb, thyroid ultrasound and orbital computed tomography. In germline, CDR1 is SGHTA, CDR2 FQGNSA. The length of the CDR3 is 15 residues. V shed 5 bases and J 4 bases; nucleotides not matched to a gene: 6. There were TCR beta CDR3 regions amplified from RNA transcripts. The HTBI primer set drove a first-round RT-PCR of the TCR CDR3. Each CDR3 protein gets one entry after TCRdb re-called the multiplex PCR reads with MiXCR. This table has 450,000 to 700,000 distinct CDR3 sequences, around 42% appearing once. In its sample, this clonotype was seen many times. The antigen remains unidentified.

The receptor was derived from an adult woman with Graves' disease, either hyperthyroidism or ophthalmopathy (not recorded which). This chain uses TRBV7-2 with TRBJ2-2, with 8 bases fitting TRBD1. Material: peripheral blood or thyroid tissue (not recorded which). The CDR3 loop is CASSLTGGSTGELFF. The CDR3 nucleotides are TGTGCCAGCAGCCTCACAGGGGGGAGCACCGGGGAGCTGTTTTTT. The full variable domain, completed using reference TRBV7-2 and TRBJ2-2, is GAGVSQSPSNKVTEKGKDVELRCDPISGHTALYWYRQSLGQGLEFLIYFQGNSAPDKSGLPSDRFSAERTGGSVSTLTIQRTQQEDSAVYLCASSLTGGSTGELFFGEGSRLTVL.